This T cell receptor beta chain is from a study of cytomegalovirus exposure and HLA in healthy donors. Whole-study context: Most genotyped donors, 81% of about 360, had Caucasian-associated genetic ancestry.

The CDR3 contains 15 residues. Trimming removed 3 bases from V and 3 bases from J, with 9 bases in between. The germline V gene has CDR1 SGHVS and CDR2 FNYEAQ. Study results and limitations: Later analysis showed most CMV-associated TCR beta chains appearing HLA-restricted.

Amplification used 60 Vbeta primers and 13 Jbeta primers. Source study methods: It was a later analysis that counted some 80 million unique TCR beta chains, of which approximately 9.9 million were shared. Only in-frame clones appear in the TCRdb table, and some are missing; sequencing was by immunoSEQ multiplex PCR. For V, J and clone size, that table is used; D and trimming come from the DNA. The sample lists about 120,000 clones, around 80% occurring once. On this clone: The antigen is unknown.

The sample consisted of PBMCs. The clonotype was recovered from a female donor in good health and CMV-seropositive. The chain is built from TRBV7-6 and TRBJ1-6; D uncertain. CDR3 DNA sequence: TGTGCCAGCAGCTTGCGGTCATTCTATAATTCACCCCTCCACTTT. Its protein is CASSLRSFYNSPLHF.